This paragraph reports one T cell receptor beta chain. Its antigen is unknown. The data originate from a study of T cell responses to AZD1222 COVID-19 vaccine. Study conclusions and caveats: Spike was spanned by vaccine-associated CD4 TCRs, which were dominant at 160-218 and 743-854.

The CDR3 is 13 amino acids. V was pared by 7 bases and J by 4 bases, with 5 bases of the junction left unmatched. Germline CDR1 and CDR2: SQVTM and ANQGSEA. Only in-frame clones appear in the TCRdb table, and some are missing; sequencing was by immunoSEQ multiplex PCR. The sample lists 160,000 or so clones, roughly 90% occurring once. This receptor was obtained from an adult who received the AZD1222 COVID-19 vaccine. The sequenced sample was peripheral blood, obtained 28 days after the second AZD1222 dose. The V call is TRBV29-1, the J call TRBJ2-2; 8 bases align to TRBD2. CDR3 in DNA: TGCAGCGGGCGGGGGGCAGGCACCGGGGAGCTGTTTTTT. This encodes CSGRGAGTGELFF.